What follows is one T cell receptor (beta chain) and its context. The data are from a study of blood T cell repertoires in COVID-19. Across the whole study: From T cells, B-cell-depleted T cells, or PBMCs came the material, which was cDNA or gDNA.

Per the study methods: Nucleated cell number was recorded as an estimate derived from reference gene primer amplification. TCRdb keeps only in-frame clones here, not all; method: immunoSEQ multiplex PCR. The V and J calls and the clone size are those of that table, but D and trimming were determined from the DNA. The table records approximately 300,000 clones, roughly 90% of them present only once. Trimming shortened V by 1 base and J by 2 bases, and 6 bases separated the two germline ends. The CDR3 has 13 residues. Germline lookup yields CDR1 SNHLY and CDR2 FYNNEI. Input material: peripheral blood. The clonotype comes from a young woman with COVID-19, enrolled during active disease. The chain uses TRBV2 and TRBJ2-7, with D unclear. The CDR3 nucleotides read TGTGCCAGCAGTGAAGGTCCAGCCTACGAGCAGTACTTC. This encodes CASSEGPAYEQYF.